This T cell receptor (beta chain) stems from a study of human T cells and chemical hapten exposure. Study at large: TCR yield per sample varied, mainly due to pooled library volumes. Regarding the study as a whole: Following DPC sensitization, TCRs present above 1 in 1000 frequency showed no change.

The study extracted total RNA from unfractionated whole blood. This clonotype was seen ten or more times. Its antigen remains unidentified. The study's library attached unique molecular identifiers to single cDNA molecules. TCRdb called the reads again in MiXCR, with one record for every CDR3 protein. This sample has 95,000 to 150,000 distinct CDR3 sequences, with over 7.5% found just once. V was shortened by 1 base and J by 2 bases, with 6 bases between the two germline ends. Germline CDR1 is SGHTA and CDR2 is FQGNSA. The CDR3 has 14 amino acids. This chain links TRBV7-2 with TRBJ1-5; D ambiguous. Sequencing was done on a sample of whole blood. The origin of this receptor is a human donor in good health. Some clones in this sample may be carry-over from other donors' samples. The CDR3 nucleotides are TGTGCCAGCAGCTTAGGAATGGGCAATCAGCCCCAGCATTTT. It encodes CASSLGMGNQPQHF.